The rows below give T cell receptor beta chains drawn from one sample of a study of shared clonotypes between healthy human individuals. Measured with immunoSEQ multiplex PCR; TCRdb has only the in-frame clones, and not every one. The data contain about 2 million clones, less than 95% of them singletons. Specimen: naive CD8+ T cells sorted from blood. The receptors originated from a young man in good health. CDR3s include the opening cysteine and the closing phenylalanine or tryptophan. Each record gives: clone size, D gene, V gene, J gene, CDR3 protein, CDR3 DNA. A D gene is named only where the DNA matches it firmly. Only part of the rows carry a size: once, few, many, or a class if the clone is expanded.

>-|TRBD2|TRBV29-1|TRBJ2-7
CSARGPTGEGEQYF
TGCAGCGCCCGAGGGCCGACGGGGGAGGGAGAGCAGTACTTC
>-|-|TRBV13|TRBJ1-3
CASSTDRKAGNTIYF
TGTGCCAGCAGCACGGACAGAAAAGCAGGAAACACCATATATTTT
>-|-|TRBV9|TRBJ2-1
CASSVVDSSYNEQFF
TGTGCCAGCAGCGTGGTAGATAGCTCCTACAATGAGCAGTTCTTC
>-|TRBD1|TRBV4-3|TRBJ2-7
CASSQVQGYEQYF
TGCGCCAGCAGCCAAGTACAGGGGTACGAGCAGTACTTC
>-|-|TRBV4-3|TRBJ1-5
CASSQGWGSNQPQHF
TGCGCCAGCAGCCAAGGGTGGGGAAGCAATCAGCCCCAGCATTTT
>-|-|TRBV14|TRBJ2-1
CASSQESGLFTYNEQFF
TGTGCCAGCAGCCAAGAATCAGGACTTTTCACCTACAATGAGCAGTTCTTC
>-|TRBD1|TRBV4-1|TRBJ2-1
CASSQRGQGSVEQFF
TGCGCCAGCAGCCAAAGGGGACAGGGGAGCGTTGAGCAGTTCTTC
>-|-|TRBV13|TRBJ1-2
CASSMGRSGPFDGYTF
TGTGCCAGCAGCATGGGACGTTCTGGGCCCTTTGATGGCTACACCTTC
>-|-|TRBV27|TRBJ2-1
CATRVGIDEQFF
TGTGCCACCCGGGTGGGGATCGATGAGCAGTTCTTC
>-|-|TRBV11-2|TRBJ2-5
CASSLEPVQETQYF
TGTGCCAGCAGCTTAGAGCCGGTGCAAGAGACCCAGTACTTC
>-|-|TRBV10-1|TRBJ2-5
CASSDPGQETQYF
TGCGCCAGCAGTGACCCGGGACAAGAGACCCAGTACTTC
>-|-|TRBV27|TRBJ2-7
CASSFLGPTYEQYF
TGTGCCAGCAGTTTCTTAGGGCCCACCTACGAGCAGTACTTC
>-|-|TRBV27|TRBJ2-3
CASSLVVQGGTDTQYF
TGTGCCAGCAGTTTGGTTGTCCAAGGGGGCACAGATACGCAGTATTTT
>-|-|TRBV9|TRBJ2-2
CASSVGSGELFF
TGTGCCAGCAGCGTAGGTTCCGGGGAGCTGTTTTTT
>-|-|TRBV27|TRBJ1-4
CASREEEKLFF
TGTGCCAGCCGGGAGGAGGAAAAACTGTTTTTT
>-|-|TRBV27|TRBJ2-1
CASSPVAPDEQFF
TGTGCCAGCAGCCCCGTAGCCCCTGATGAGCAGTTCTTC
>once|-|TRBV5-8|TRBJ2-7
CASSPPEGSYEQYF
TGTGCCAGCAGCCCCCCGGAGGGTTCCTACGAGCAGTACTTC
>-|-|TRBV5-4|TRBJ2-7
CASSLVGAGKSYEQYF
TGTGCCAGCAGCTTGGTGGGGGCGGGGAAGTCCTACGAGCAGTACTTC
>-|-|TRBV23-1|TRBJ1-2
CASMLRTANYGYTF
TGCGCCAGCATGCTCAGGACGGCTAACTATGGCTACACCTTC
>-|TRBD1|TRBV5-6|TRBJ2-7
CASSLARDSTYEQYF
TGTGCCAGCAGCTTGGCTCGGGACAGCACCTACGAGCAGTACTTC
>-|TRBD2|TRBV28|TRBJ2-7
CASSGTSVSYEQYF
TGTGCCAGCAGCGGGACTAGCGTATCCTACGAGCAGTACTTC
>-|TRBD1|TRBV27|TRBJ2-7
CASRGDRSYDQYF
TGTGCCAGCAGGGGGGACAGGTCCTACGATCAGTACTTC
>-|-|TRBV18|TRBJ1-3
CASSPRVDSGNTIYF
TGTGCCAGCTCACCGCGGGTAGACTCTGGAAACACCATATATTTT
>-|-|TRBV30|TRBJ2-2
CAWRWGSRTGELFF
TGTGCCTGGCGATGGGGATCTCGCACCGGGGAGCTGTTTTTT
>-|TRBD2|TRBV5-1|TRBJ2-1
CASSLEGAGGHDEQFF
TGCGCCAGCAGCTTGGAAGGCGCGGGGGGCCACGATGAGCAGTTCTTC
>-|TRBD2|TRBV7-2|TRBJ2-1
CASSAGGAYNEQFF
TGTGCCAGCAGCGCGGGGGGGGCCTACAATGAGCAGTTCTTC
>-|-|TRBV20-1|TRBJ2-1
CSALANNEQFF
TGCAGTGCGCTAGCGAACAATGAGCAGTTCTTC
>-|TRBD1|TRBV11-2|TRBJ2-7
CASSMVGQGGSYEQYF
TGTGCCAGCAGCATGGTGGGACAGGGGGGTTCCTACGAGCAGTACTTC
>-|TRBD2|TRBV14|TRBJ2-1
CASSLGTSWYNEQFF
TGTGCCAGCAGCCTCGGGACTAGCTGGTACAATGAGCAGTTCTTC
>-|TRBD2|TRBV19|TRBJ2-7
CASSIPGGPGEQYF
TGTGCCAGTAGTATCCCGGGAGGGCCGGGCGAGCAGTACTTC
>-|TRBD2|TRBV27|TRBJ2-1
CASSFLAGGPNEQFF
TGTGCCAGCAGTTTCCTAGCGGGGGGGCCCAATGAGCAGTTCTTC
>once|-|TRBV2|TRBJ1-2
CASSEGTYAYPANYGYTF
TGTGCCAGCAGTGAAGGGACTTACGCCTACCCCGCTAACTATGGCTACACCTTC
>-|-|TRBV7-9|TRBJ2-5
CASSLPDGAGTQYF
TGTGCCAGCAGCTTACCGGACGGTGCGGGGACCCAGTACTTC
>-|-|TRBV7-9|TRBJ2-5
CASSHRDARQETQYF
TGTGCCAGCAGCCACCGGGACGCCCGGCAAGAGACCCAGTACTTC
>-|TRBD2|TRBV27|TRBJ2-7
CASTSGGLAGDEQYF
TGTGCCAGCACCTCCGGGGGACTAGCGGGGGACGAGCAGTACTTC